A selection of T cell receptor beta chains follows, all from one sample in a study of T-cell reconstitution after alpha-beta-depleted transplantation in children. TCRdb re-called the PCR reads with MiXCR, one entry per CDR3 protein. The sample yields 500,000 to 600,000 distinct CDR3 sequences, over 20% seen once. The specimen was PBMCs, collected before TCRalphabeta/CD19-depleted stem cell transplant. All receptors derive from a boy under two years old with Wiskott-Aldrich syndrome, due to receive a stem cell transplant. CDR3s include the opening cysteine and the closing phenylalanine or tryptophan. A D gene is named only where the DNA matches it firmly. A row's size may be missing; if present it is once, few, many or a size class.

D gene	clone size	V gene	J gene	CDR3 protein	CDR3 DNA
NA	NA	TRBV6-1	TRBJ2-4	CASIGEVVKNIQYF	TGTGCCAGCATTGGGGAGGTAGTCAAAAACATTCAGTACTTC
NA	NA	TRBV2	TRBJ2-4	CASSNPGVKNIQYF	TGTGCCAGCAGTAATCCAGGGGTAAAAAACATTCAGTACTTC
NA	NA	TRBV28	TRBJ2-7	CASSDGVSHEQYF	TGTGCCAGCAGTGATGGTGTCAGCCACGAGCAGTACTTC
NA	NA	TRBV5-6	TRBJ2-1	CARMPGTPPYEQFF	TGTGCCAGGATGCCCGGGACTCCACCATATGAGCAGTTCTTC
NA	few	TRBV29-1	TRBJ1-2	CSARWGTDYGYTF	TGCAGCGCCAGATGGGGGACGGACTATGGCTACACCTTC
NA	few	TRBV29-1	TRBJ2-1	CSQTSRGEQFF	TGCAGCCAGACTAGTCGGGGTGAGCAGTTCTTC
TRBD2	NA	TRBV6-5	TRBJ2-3	CASSWYGGGRVNTQYF	TGTGCCAGCAGTTGGTATGGAGGCGGGAGGGTGAATACGCAGTATTTT
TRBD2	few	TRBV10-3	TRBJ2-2	CAISERAGVNTGELFF	TGTGCCATCAGTGAACGAGCGGGAGTTAACACCGGGGAGCTGTTTTTT
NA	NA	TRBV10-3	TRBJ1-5	CAISEDKNQPQHF	TGTGCCATCAGTGAGGACAAAAATCAGCCCCAGCATTTT
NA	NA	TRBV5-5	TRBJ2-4	CASSLDSTKNIQYF	TGTGCCAGCAGCTTGGATTCGACTAAAAACATTCAGTACTTC
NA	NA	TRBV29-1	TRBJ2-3	CSVAGTSTDTQYF	TGCAGCGTTGCCGGTACTAGCACAGATACGCAGTATTTT
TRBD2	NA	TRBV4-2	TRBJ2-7	CASKGGPNSYEQYF	TGTGCCAGCAAGGGAGGGCCTAACTCCTACGAGCAGTACTTC
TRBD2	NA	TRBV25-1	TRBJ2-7	CASSGSGRGSYEQYF	TGTGCCAGCAGTGGTAGCGGGAGGGGATCCTACGAGCAGTACTTC
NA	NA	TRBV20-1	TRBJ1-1	CSARATTVNTEAFF	TGCAGTGCTAGAGCCACGACGGTGAACACTGAAGCTTTCTTT
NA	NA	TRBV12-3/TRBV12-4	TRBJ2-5	CASSPLVSQKTQYF	TGTGCCAGCAGTCCACTAGTCAGTCAAAAGACCCAGTACTTC
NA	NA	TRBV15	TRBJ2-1	CATSRDMGDEQFF	TGTGCCACCAGCAGAGATATGGGGGATGAGCAGTTCTTC
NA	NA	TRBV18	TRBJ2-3	CASSPQLVTDTQYF	TGTGCCAGCTCACCACAGCTAGTCACAGATACGCAGTATTTT
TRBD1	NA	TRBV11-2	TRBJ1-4	CASSLFAGQSNEKLFF	TGTGCCAGCAGCCTCTTCGCGGGACAGTCTAATGAAAAACTGTTTTTT
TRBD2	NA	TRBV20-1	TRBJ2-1	CSASPGLAEYNEQFF	TGCAGTGCTAGCCCGGGACTAGCGGAATACAATGAGCAGTTCTTC
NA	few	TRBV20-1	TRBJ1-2	CSAIAYGYTF	TGCAGTGCTATCGCCTATGGCTACACCTTC
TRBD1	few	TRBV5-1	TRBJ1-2	CASSLDGQDYGYTF	TGCGCCAGCAGCTTGGACGGACAGGACTATGGCTACACCTTC
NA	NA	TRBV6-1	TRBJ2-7	CASSAPGFSYEQYF	TGTGCCAGCAGTGCCCCCGGGTTTAGCTACGAGCAGTACTTC
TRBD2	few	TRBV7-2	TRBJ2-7	CASRAIAGANYEQYF	TGTGCCAGCAGGGCTATAGCGGGAGCGAACTACGAGCAGTACTTC
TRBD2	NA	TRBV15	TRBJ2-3	CATSRDPAGGVTDTQYF	TGTGCCACCAGCAGAGACCCAGCGGGAGGGGTCACAGATACGCAGTATTTT
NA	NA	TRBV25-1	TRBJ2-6	CASSETPIGANVLTF	TGTGCCAGCAGTGAAACCCCGATTGGGGCCAACGTCCTGACTTTC
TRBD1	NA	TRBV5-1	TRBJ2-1	CASSLLGQEYNEQFF	TGCGCCAGCAGCTTGCTTGGACAGGAGTACAATGAGCAGTTCTTC
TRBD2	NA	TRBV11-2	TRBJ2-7	CASSLGREGWYEQYF	TGTGCCAGCAGCTTAGGTCGGGAGGGGTGGTACGAGCAGTACTTC
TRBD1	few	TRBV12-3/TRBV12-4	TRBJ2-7	CASSPGTGLSDEQYF	TGTGCCAGCAGTCCCGGGACAGGCCTCTCGGACGAGCAGTACTTC
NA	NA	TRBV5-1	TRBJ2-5	CASSLGRLEETQYF	TGCGCCAGCAGCTTGGGCAGGTTGGAAGAGACCCAGTACTTC
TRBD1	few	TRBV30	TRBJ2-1	CAWSVLGRGLYNEQFF	TGTGCCTGGAGTGTACTAGGCAGGGGGCTCTACAATGAGCAGTTCTTC
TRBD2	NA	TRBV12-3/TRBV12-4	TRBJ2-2	CASSRTSGRGAGELFF	TGTGCCAGCAGTAGGACTAGCGGGAGGGGGGCCGGGGAGCTGTTTTTT
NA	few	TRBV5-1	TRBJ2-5	CASSFRIQETQYF	TGTGCCAGCAGCTTTCGGATACAAGAGACCCAGTACTTC
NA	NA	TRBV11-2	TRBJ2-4	CASSLFHSAGAKNIQYF	TGTGCCAGCAGCTTATTTCATAGCGCGGGGGCCAAAAACATTCAGTACTTC
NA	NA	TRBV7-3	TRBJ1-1	CASSLTAETEAFF	TGTGCCAGCAGCTTAACCGCCGAAACTGAAGCTTTCTTT
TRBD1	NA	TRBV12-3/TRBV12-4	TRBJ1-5	CASSYRGSTNQPQHF	TGTGCCAGCAGTTACAGGGGCAGCACGAATCAGCCCCAGCATTTT
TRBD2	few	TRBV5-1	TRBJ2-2	CASSVDGAGGALFF	TGCGCCAGCAGCGTGGATGGAGCGGGAGGCGCGCTGTTTTTT
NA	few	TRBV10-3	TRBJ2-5	CAIMSAGGETQYF	TGTGCCATCATGTCGGCTGGAGGGGAGACCCAGTACTTC
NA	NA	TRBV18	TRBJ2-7	CASSRISYEQYF	TGTGCCAGCTCCCGAATTTCTTACGAGCAGTACTTC
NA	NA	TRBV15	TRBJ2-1	CATSREPRNEQFF	TGTGCCACCAGCAGAGAGCCGCGCAATGAGCAGTTCTTC
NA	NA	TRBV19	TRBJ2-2	CASSIGTGELFF	TGTGCCAGTAGTATCGGTACCGGGGAGCTGTTTTTT
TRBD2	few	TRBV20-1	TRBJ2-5	CSARFGGSQETQYF	TGCAGTGCTAGATTCGGGGGGTCTCAAGAGACCCAGTACTTC
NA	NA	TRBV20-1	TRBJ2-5	CSASGVGSIETQYF	TGCAGTGCTAGCGGAGTCGGGAGCATCGAGACCCAGTACTTC